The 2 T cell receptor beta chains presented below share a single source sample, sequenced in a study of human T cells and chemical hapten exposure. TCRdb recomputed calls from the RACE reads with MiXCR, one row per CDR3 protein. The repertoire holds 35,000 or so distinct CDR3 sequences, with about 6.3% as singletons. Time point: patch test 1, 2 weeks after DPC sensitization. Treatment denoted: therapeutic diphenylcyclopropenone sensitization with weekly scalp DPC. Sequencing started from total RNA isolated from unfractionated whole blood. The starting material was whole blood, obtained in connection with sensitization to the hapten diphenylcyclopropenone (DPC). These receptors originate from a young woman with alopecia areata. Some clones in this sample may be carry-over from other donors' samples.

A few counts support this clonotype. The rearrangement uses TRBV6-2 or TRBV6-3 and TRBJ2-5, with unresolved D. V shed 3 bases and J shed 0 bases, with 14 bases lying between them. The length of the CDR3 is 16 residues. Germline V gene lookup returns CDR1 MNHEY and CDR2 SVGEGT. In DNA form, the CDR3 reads TGTGCCAGCAGTTATTTCCAATGGTCCTACCAAGAGACCCAGTACTTC. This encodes CASSYFQWSYQETQYF.

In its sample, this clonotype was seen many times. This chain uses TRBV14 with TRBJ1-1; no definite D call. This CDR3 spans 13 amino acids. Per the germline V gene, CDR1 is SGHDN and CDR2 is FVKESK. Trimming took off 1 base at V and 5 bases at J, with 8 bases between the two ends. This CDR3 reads CASSQVRVTEAFF. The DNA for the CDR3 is TGTGCCAGCAGCCAAGTAAGGGTGACTGAAGCTTTCTTT.